This entry describes one T cell receptor beta chain. Donors were grouped by their self-reported clinical history. The junction had 6 bases not matched to a gene; V was cut back by 5 bases and J by 3 bases. The germline V gene encodes CDR1 LNHDA and CDR2 SQIVND (reference sequence). CDR3 length equals 15 residues. Clones were sequenced by immunoSEQ multiplex PCR, and TCRdb holds only the in-frame ones, with some missing. The sample consists of about 250,000 clones, 80% to 95% of them appearing once. This specimen comes from a study of blood T cell repertoires in COVID-19. This chain joins TRBV19 and TRBJ1-1; 10 nucleotides match TRBD1. The sequenced sample consisted of PBMCs or T cells enriched from blood (not recorded which). This receptor was obtained from a woman between 18 and 30 years old who had recovered from COVID-19. CDR3 nucleotide sequence: TGTGCCAGTAGTCCGGACAGGGGGATGTACACTGAAGCTTTCTTT. Amino acids: CASSPDRGMYTEAFF.